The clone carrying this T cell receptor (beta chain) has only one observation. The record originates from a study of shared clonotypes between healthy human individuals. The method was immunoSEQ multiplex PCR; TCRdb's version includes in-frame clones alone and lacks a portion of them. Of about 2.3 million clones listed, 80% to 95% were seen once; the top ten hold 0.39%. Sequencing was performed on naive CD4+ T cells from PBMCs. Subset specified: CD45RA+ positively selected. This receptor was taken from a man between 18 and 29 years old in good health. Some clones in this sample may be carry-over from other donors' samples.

DNA for the CDR3: TGTGCCAGCAGCCTTCAAACCTCTTTCAATGAGCAGTTCTTC. This gives the protein CASSLQTSFNEQFF. V and J are TRBV14 and TRBJ2-1; D call uncertain. The CDR3 runs 14 residues. Trimming stripped 4 bases from V and 6 bases from J, with 13 bases between. The germline gives CDR1 SGHDN, CDR2 FVKESK.